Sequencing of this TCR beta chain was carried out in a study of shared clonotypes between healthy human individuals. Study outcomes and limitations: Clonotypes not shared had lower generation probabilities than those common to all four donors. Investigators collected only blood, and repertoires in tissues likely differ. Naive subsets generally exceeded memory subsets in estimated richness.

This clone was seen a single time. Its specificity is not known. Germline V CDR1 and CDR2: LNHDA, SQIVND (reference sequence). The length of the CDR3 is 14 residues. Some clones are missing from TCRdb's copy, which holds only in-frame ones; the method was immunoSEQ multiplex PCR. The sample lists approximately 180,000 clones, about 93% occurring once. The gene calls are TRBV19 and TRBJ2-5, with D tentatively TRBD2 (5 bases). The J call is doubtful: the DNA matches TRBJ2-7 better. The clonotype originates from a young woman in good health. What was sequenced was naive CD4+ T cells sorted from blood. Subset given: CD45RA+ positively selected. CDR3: CASSSGLKTYEQYF. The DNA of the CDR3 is TGTGCCAGTAGTAGCGGACTCAAGACCTACGAGCAGTACTTC.